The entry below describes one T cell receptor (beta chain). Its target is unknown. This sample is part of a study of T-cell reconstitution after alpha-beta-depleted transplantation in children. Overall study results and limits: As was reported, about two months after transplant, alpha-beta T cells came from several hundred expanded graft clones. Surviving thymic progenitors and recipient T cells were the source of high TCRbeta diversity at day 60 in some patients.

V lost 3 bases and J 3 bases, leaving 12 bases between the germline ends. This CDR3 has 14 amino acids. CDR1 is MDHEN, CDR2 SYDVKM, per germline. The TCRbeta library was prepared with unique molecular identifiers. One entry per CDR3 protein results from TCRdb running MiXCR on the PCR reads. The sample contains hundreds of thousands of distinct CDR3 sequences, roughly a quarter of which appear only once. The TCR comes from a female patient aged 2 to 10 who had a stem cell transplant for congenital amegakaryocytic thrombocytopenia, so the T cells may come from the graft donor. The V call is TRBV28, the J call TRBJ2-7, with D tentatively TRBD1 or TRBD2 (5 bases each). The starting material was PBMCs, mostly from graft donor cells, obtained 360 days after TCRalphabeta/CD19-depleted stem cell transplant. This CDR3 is CASSLGTSLYEQYF. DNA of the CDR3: TGTGCCAGCAGTTTGGGGACGAGTCTCTACGAGCAGTACTTC.